Each of the 17 T cell receptor beta chains below was sequenced from the same sample in a study of control samples from healthy donors and cancer patients. Data came from immunoSEQ multiplex PCR; TCRdb stores just in-frame clones and leaves some out. The sample consists of 120,000 or so clones, about nine tenths of them appearing once. Sequenced: blood. Receptors originate from a man aged 35-49 years in good health.

The CDR3 spells CASRRTGNGDTGELFF. The CDR3 region has the DNA TGTGCCAGCAGGCGTACAGGGAATGGAGATACCGGGGAGCTGTTTTTT. The J gene is TRBJ2-2, the V gene TRBV13, with a weak D call TRBD1 (6 bases). Germline lookup yields CDR1 PRHDT and CDR2 FYEKMQ (reference sequence). The CDR3 loop spans 16 amino acids. V gave up 6 bases and J gave up 5 bases, with 19 bases separating them.

This chain uses TRBV5-1 with TRBJ1-6; D perhaps matches TRBD1 (6 bases). The CDR3 sequence is 15 residues long. CDR1 and CDR2 from the germline V gene are SGHRS and YFSETQ. Trimming took 4 bases from V and 9 from J, leaving 17 bases between them. DNA of the CDR3: TGCGCCAGCAGCCTTCTGGGACATATGGGTTCACCCCTCCACTTT. Its protein product is CASSLLGHMGSPLHF. Combining the CDR3 with reference TRBV5-1 and TRBJ1-6 gives the whole variable domain KAGVTQTPRYLIKTRGQQVTLSCSPISGHRSVSWYQQTPGQGLQFLFEYFSETQRNKGNFPGRFSGRQFSNSRSEMNVSTLELGDSALYLCASSLLGHMGSPLHFGNGTRLTVT.

The CDR3 region is CASSLRQRHTEAFF. In DNA, the CDR3 is TGTGCCAGCAGTTTACGCCAAAGGCACACTGAAGCTTTCTTT. This chain joins TRBV27 and TRBJ1-1; D unclear. CDR1 and CDR2 from the germline V gene are MNHEY and SMNVEV (reference sequence). The V end was cut by 2 bases, the J end by 3 bases, with 10 bases between. The CDR3 runs to 14 residues.

CDR3 sequence (DNA): TGTGCCAGCAGCCCAGAGGGGCGGCGCATGAACACTGAAGCTTTCTTT. Translation gives CASSPEGRRMNTEAFF. J is TRBJ1-1 and V is TRBV7-2, with D possibly TRBD1 on 5 matching bases. Germline V gene lookup returns CDR1 SGHTA and CDR2 FQGNSA. The CDR3 runs to 16 residues. With 5 bases removed from V and 0 bases from J, the gap between germline ends came to 16 bases. Full variable domain (rest looked up from reference TRBV7-2 and TRBJ1-1): GAGVSQSPSNKVTEKGKDVELRCDPISGHTALYWYRQSLGQGLEFLIYFQGNSAPDKSGLPSDRFSAERTGGSVSTLTIQRTQQEDSAVYLCASSPEGRRMNTEAFFGQGTRLTVV.

The chain links TRBV5-1 to TRBJ2-2; 15 bases match TRBD2. There are 18 residues in the CDR3. CDR1 SGHRS and CDR2 YFSETQ come from the germline V gene. V lost 3 bases and J lost 6; bases outside the gene matches: 9. The CDR3 sequence is CASSSPGLAGGGPGELFF. The CDR3 bases are TGCGCCAGCAGCTCTCCGGGACTAGCGGGGGGAGGTCCCGGGGAGCTGTTTTTT.

This clone was counted once. The chain recombines TRBV6-2 or TRBV6-3 with TRBJ1-4; 9 positions match TRBD1. The V and J ends lost 2 bases and 3 bases, in that order; junction bases with no gene match: 13. There are 19 residues in the CDR3. Germline V gene sequence: CDR1 MNHEY, CDR2 SVGEGT. The CDR3 reads CASSYNPPGQGSANEKLFF. CDR3 in DNA: TGTGCCAGCAGTTACAATCCGCCGGGACAGGGATCGGCTAATGAAAAACTGTTTTTT.

This chain links TRBV25-1 with TRBJ1-1; TRBD1 might be the D (5 bases). Germline values: CDR1 MGHDK, CDR2 SYGVNS. The CDR3 covers 14 residues. Trimming removed 1 base at V and 4 bases at J, with 10 bases between. CDR3 region: CASSESEGRTEAFF. DNA for the CDR3: TGTGCCAGCAGTGAATCCGAGGGACGCACTGAAGCTTTCTTT. Variable domain in full (rest from reference TRBV25-1 and TRBJ1-1): EADIYQTPRYLVIGTGKKITLECSQTMGHDKMYWYQQDPGMELHLIHYSYGVNSTEKGDLSSESTVSRIRTEHFPLTLESARPSHTSQYLCASSESEGRTEAFFGQGTRLTVV.

This clone was counted once. The gene calls are TRBV3-1 (or the pseudogene TRBV3-2) and TRBJ2-3; D perhaps matches TRBD2 (5 bases). CDR3 length: 15 residues. With 4 bases removed from V and 0 bases from J, the gap between germline ends came to 11 bases. Germline-derived CDR1 and CDR2 are LGHDT and YNNKEL (reference sequence). CDR3 amino acids: CASSPNEGSTDTQYF. DNA for the CDR3: TGTGCCAGCAGCCCCAACGAGGGTAGCACAGATACGCAGTATTTT.

This sequence joins TRBV2 and TRBJ1-2; no reliable D call. V lost 6 bases and J 0 bases, leaving 14 bases between the germline ends. Germline loops: CDR1 SNHLY, CDR2 FYNNEI. The CDR3 has 15 residues. CDR3 DNA: TGTGCCAGCAGCGCCTTTCGAGGAGCTAACTATGGCTACACCTTC. It codes for CASSAFRGANYGYTF.

The chain carries TRBV7-9 and TRBJ2-2, with a tentative D call TRBD1 (6 bases). The germline CDR1 and CDR2 sequences are SEHNR and FQNEAQ (reference sequence). The CDR3 runs to 14 residues. Trimming left V 1 base short and J 6 bases short, with 9 bases between. CDR3 loop: CASSLGSGAGELFF. CDR3 sequence (DNA): TGTGCCAGCAGCTTAGGTTCAGGGGCCGGGGAGCTGTTTTTT.

A note on this clone: Other DNA sequences from this sample encode an identical CDR3 as well. The chain joins TRBV7-2 to TRBJ2-7, with D uncertain. There are 11 residues in the CDR3. Trimming left V 2 bases short and J 6 bases short, with 5 bases between. Per germline, CDR1 SGHTA and CDR2 FQGNSA. CDR3 bases: TGTGCCAGCAGCTTAAATGGCGAGCAGTACTTC. Amino acid sequence: CASSLNGEQYF. Full variable domain (rest looked up from reference TRBV7-2 and TRBJ2-7): GAGVSQSPSNKVTEKGKDVELRCDPISGHTALYWYRQSLGQGLEFLIYFQGNSAPDKSGLPSDRFSAERTGGSVSTLTIQRTQQEDSAVYLCASSLNGEQYFGPGTRLTVT.

The chain uses TRBV15 and TRBJ1-6; D possibly corresponds to TRBD1 (5 bases). This CDR3 contains 13 residues. Germline values: CDR1 LNHNV, CDR2 YYDKDF (reference sequence). The V end was cut by 8 bases, the J end by 10 bases, with 15 bases between. The DNA for the CDR3 is TGTGCCACCTGGAGGCCAGGGATCTCACCCCTCCACTTT. Translation gives CATWRPGISPLHF.

This clone was counted a single time. This chain uses TRBV3-1 (or the pseudogene TRBV3-2) with TRBJ2-1, with 11 bases identical to TRBD2. This CDR3 has 18 amino acids. Looked up from germline, CDR1 is LGHDT and CDR2 is YNNKEL (reference sequence). The V gene end was trimmed by 1 base and the J gene end by 0 bases; junction bases not matched to a gene: 5. CDR3 nucleotide sequence: TGTGCCAGCAGCCAAGCGAGGGGACTAGCGGACTCCTACAATGAGCAGTTCTTC. It encodes CASSQARGLADSYNEQFF.

V gene TRBV10-2 combines with J gene TRBJ1-3; perhaps TRBD1 as D (6 bases). Germline loops: CDR1 WSHSY, CDR2 SAAADI. With 2 bases removed from V and 4 bases from J, the gap between germline ends came to 15 bases. The CDR3 is 16 residues long. The CDR3 DNA reads TGCGCCAGCAGTGAGCCACCGACAGGCTCGGGAAACACCATATATTTT. Encoded protein: CASSEPPTGSGNTIYF.

This rearrangement joins TRBV12-2 to TRBJ2-7; TRBD2 is the table's D call, not checked against the DNA. TRBV12-2 is a pseudogene locus. The CDR3 is 15 amino acids. In nucleotides, the CDR3 is TGTGCAAGTCGCGGGGACTATTCGAGCTCCTACGAGCAGTACTTC. Protein: CASRGDYSSSYEQYF.

This chain connects TRBV3-1 (or the pseudogene TRBV3-2) to TRBJ1-3; D is ambiguous. The germline V gene has CDR1 LGHDT and CDR2 YNNKEL (reference sequence). Trimming stripped 4 bases from V and 4 bases from J, with 17 bases between. CDR3 size: 16 residues. This CDR3 is CASSPSLLRGGNTIYF. The DNA for the CDR3 is TGTGCCAGCAGCCCCAGTTTGTTGCGGGGAGGAAACACCATATATTTT.

The rearrangement uses TRBV27 and TRBJ1-6; 11 nucleotides agree with TRBD1. CDR3 size: 15 residues. Germline assignment: CDR1 MNHEY and CDR2 SMNVEV (reference sequence). J was trimmed by 10 bases and V by 7 bases; bases with no gene match: 9. CDR3 bases: TGTGCCAGCACTTCGTGGGGGACAGGGGGATCACCCCTCCACTTT. It yields the protein CASTSWGTGGSPLHF.